The 11 T cell receptor beta chains presented below share a single source sample, sequenced in a study of cytomegalovirus exposure and HLA in healthy donors. Use of 60 Vbeta and 13 Jbeta primers characterized the PCR. TCRdb's copy holds only in-frame clones and misses some; the assay was immunoSEQ multiplex PCR. The table lists over 100,000 clones, approximately 82% of them singletons. The sample was PBMCs. These receptors originate from a woman younger than 35 in good health and CMV-seropositive.

The chain recombines TRBV5-1 with TRBJ2-2, with 12 bases matching TRBD2. The CDR3 runs to 16 residues. V was clipped by 4 bases and J by 7 bases; unmatched bases: 8. Germline CDR1 is SGHRS and CDR2 is YFSETQ. CDR3 sequence reads: CASSLTSGGQGGELFF. CDR3 coding DNA: TGCGCCAGCAGCCTCACTAGCGGGGGGCAAGGCGGGGAGCTGTTTTTT.

As to this clone: The sample carries other DNA sequences with the same CDR3. CDR3 sequence: CASSTLDRSNQPQHF. For the CDR3, the DNA is TGTGCCAGCAGTACACTAGATCGTAGCAATCAGCCCCAGCATTTT. The V call is TRBV2, the J call TRBJ1-5; the D is unclear. The CDR3 loop spans 15 amino acids. Germline V lookup: CDR1 SNHLY, CDR2 FYNNEI. With 5 bases removed from V and 0 bases from J, the gap between germline ends came to 11 bases. Variable domain in full (rest from reference TRBV2 and TRBJ1-5): EPEVTQTPSHQVTQMGQEVILRCVPISNHLYFYWYRQILGQKVEFLVSFYNNEISEKSEIFDDQFSVERPDGSNFTLKIRSTKLEDSAMYFCASSTLDRSNQPQHFGDGTRLSIL.

The V call is TRBV5-1, the J call TRBJ2-7; the D gene is possibly TRBD1 (5 bases). CDR3 length equals 13 residues. Germline V lookup: CDR1 SGHRS, CDR2 YFSETQ. The V end was cut by 6 bases, the J end by 0 bases, with 10 bases between. In nucleotides, the CDR3 is TGCGCCAGCAAGGACATTTCCTCCTACGAGCAGTACTTC. This sequence encodes CASKDISSYEQYF.

This clone has just a few counts. This chain uses TRBV25-1 with TRBJ2-6, with 8 bases identical to TRBD2. The trim removed 4 bases at V and 0 bases at J, leaving 5 bases unmatched. In germline, CDR1 is MGHDK, CDR2 SYGVNS. The CDR3 consists of 17 residues. CDR3 sequence: CASSAEREYSGANVLTF. Written as DNA, the CDR3 is TGTGCCAGCAGTGCGGAGCGGGAGTACTCTGGGGCCAACGTCCTGACTTTC.

This chain joins TRBV2 and TRBJ1-2; TRBD1 aligns across 8 bases. Losses at the gene ends were 7 bases for V and 8 bases for J; bases not matched to a gene: 9. This CDR3 region has 13 residues. Germline V CDR1 and CDR2: SNHLY, FYNNEI. The CDR3 is CASKGQGARGYTF. CDR3 nucleotide sequence: TGTGCCAGCAAGGGCCAGGGGGCACGCGGCTACACCTTC. The whole variable domain, remainder taken from reference TRBV2 and TRBJ1-2, is EPEVTQTPSHQVTQMGQEVILRCVPISNHLYFYWYRQILGQKVEFLVSFYNNEISEKSEIFDDQFSVERPDGSNFTLKIRSTKLEDSAMYFCASKGQGARGYTFGSGTRLTVV.

This rearrangement joins TRBV19 to TRBJ1-1; D gene ambiguous. The CDR3 runs 13 residues. V dropped 5 bases and J dropped 4 bases, with 11 bases sitting between them. Germline V gene lookup returns CDR1 LNHDA and CDR2 SQIVND (reference sequence). For the CDR3, the DNA is TGTGCCAGTAGTTTTCAGGCGCTCACTGAAGCTTTCTTT. Translated, it gives CASSFQALTEAFF.

This clone was seen more than once but under ten times. The genes are TRBV25-1 and TRBJ2-2; 8 bases map to TRBD1. CDR1 and CDR2 (germline): MGHDK, SYGVNS. V was clipped by 5 bases and J by 0 bases; unmatched bases: 11. The CDR3 is 18 residues long. DNA of the CDR3: TGTGCCAGCAGTATGTGGCAGGGGGCGGCTACGAACACCGGGGAGCTGTTTTTT. Translated: CASSMWQGAATNTGELFF.

This clone has more than one count but fewer than ten. The chain carries TRBV28 and TRBJ1-2; 8 nucleotides align to TRBD1. With V trimmed by 8 bases and J by 4 bases, 6 bases remained unmatched. From germline, CDR1 is MDHEN and CDR2 SYDVKM. This CDR3 contains 13 residues. DNA of the CDR3: TGTGCCAGCTCGGACAGGGCATTCTATGGCTACACCTTC. Amino acid sequence: CASSDRAFYGYTF.

This clone has only one observation. CDR3 bases: TGTGCCAGCAGCGTAGAGAGCAGGGAGGGAAACATTCAGTACTTC. This encodes CASSVESREGNIQYF. This chain uses TRBV9 with TRBJ2-4; 7 nucleotides agree with TRBD2. Losses at the gene ends were 0 bases for V and 6 bases for J; bases not matched to a gene: 6. In germline, CDR1 is SGDLS, CDR2 YYNGEE. This CDR3 region has 15 residues.

This chain connects TRBV6-1 to TRBJ2-7; D possibly corresponds to TRBD1 (5 bases). The CDR3 is 14 amino acids. Germline CDR1 MNHNS, CDR2 SASEGT. The V and J ends lost 6 bases and 2 bases respectively, with 14 bases between them. The CDR3, as DNA: TGTGCCAGCAGAAAACCTGGGGCAGCCTACGAGCAGTACTTC. Its translation is CASRKPGAAYEQYF.

The DNA of the CDR3 is TGTGCCAGCAGTCTCCAGTTGACAGGGGGAACAGATACGCAGTATTTT. This encodes CASSLQLTGGTDTQYF. V gene TRBV27 combines with J gene TRBJ2-3; 9 bases agree with TRBD1. V shed 5 bases, J shed 3 bases, and the junction held 9 bases outside the gene matches. Per germline, CDR1 MNHEY and CDR2 SMNVEV (reference sequence). There are 16 residues in the CDR3.